This T cell receptor (beta chain) derives from a study of cytomegalovirus exposure and HLA in healthy donors. PCR was performed using 60 Vbeta and 13 Jbeta primers. TCRdb keeps only in-frame clones here, not all; method: immunoSEQ multiplex PCR. The table includes approximately 140,000 clones, about 79% detected once. The CDR3 sequence is 15 residues long. The germline CDR1 and CDR2 sequences are MNHNS and SASEGT. The V and J ends lost 3 bases and 9 bases, in that order; junction bases with no gene match: 4. The V call is TRBV6-1, the J call TRBJ2-1; 14 bases are a match to TRBD2. The sample taken for sequencing was PBMCs. The receptor's source is a male donor in good health and CMV-seronegative. The DNA of the CDR3 is TGTGCCAGCAGTGAGGGACTAGCGGGAGCCGTTGAGCAGTTCTTC. Translating it yields CASSEGLAGAVEQFF.